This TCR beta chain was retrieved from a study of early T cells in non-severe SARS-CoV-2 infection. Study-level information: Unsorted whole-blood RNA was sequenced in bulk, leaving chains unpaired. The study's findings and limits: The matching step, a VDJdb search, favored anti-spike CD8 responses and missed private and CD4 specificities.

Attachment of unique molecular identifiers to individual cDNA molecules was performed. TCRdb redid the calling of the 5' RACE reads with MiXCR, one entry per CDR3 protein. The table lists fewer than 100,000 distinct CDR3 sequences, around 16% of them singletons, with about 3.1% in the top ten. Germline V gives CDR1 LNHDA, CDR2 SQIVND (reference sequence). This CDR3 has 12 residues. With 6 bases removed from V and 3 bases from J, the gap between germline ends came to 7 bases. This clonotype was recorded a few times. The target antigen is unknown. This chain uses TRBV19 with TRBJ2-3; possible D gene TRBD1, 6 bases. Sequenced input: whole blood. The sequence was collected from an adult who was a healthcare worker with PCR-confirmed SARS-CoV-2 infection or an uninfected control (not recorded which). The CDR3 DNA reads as TGTGCCAGTAGCCAGGGGACAGATACGCAGTATTTT. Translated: CASSQGTDTQYF.